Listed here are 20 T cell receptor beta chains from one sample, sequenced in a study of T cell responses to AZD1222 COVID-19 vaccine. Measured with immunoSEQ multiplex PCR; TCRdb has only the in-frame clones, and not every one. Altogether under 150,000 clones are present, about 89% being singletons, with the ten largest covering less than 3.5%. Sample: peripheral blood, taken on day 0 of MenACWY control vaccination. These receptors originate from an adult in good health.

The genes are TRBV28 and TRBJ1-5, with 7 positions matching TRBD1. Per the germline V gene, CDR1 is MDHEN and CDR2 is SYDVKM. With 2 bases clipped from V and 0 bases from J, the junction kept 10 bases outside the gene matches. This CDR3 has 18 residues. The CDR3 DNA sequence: TGTGCCAGCAGTTTAGATTGGACAGGCGCTTATAGCAATCAGCCCCAGCATTTT. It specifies CASSLDWTGAYSNQPQHF. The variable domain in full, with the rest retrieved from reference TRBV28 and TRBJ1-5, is DVKVTQSSRYLVKRTGEKVFLECVQDMDHENMFWYRQDPGLGLRLIYFSYDVKMKEKGDIPEGYSVSREKKERFSLILESASTNQTSMYLCASSLDWTGAYSNQPQHFGDGTRLSIL.

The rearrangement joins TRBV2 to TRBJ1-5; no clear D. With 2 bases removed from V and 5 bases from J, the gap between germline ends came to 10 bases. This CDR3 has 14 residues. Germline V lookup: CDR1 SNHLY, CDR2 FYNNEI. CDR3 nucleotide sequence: TGTGCCAGCAGTGAAACCCAGGTCTATCAGCCCCAGCATTTT. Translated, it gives CASSETQVYQPQHF.

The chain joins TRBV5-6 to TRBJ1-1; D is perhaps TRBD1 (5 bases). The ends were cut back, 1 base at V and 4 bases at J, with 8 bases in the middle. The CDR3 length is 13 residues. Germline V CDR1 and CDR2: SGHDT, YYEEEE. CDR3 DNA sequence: TGTGCCAGCAGCTTGAGGGGAAGCACTGAAGCTTTCTTT. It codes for CASSLRGSTEAFF.

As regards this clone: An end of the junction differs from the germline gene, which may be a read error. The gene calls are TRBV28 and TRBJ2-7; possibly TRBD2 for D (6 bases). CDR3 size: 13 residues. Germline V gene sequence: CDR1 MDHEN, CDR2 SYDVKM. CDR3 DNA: TGTGCCAGCAGTTTAGAGAGGGCTGCGGGAAGGGGCTTC. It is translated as CASSLERAAGRGF.

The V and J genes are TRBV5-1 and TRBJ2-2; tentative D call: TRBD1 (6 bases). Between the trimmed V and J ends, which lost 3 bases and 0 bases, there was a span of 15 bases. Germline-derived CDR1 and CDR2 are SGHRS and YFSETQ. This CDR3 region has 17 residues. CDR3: CASSSLFRGANTGELFF. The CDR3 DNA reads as TGCGCCAGCAGCTCTCTTTTCAGGGGAGCGAACACCGGGGAGCTGTTTTTT.

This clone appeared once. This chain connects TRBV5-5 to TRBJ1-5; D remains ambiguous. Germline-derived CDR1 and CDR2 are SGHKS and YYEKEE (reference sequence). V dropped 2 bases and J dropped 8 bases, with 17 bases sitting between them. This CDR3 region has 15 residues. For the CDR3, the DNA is TGTGCCAGCAGCTTAATCCCAGGTATCCCTGAGCCCCAGCATTTT. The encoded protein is CASSLIPGIPEPQHF.

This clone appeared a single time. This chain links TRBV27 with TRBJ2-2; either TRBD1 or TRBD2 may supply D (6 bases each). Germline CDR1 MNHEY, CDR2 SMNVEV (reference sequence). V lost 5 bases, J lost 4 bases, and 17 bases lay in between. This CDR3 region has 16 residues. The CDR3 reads CASSTRRGQSTGELFF. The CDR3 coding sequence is TGTGCCAGCAGTACCCGCCGGGGGCAGAGCACCGGGGAGCTGTTTTTT.

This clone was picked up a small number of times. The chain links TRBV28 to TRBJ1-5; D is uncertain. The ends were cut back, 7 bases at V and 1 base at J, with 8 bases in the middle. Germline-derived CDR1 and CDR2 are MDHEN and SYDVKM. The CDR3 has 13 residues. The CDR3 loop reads CASNPYSNQPQHF. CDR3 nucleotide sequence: TGTGCCAGCAATCCTTACAGCAATCAGCCCCAGCATTTT.

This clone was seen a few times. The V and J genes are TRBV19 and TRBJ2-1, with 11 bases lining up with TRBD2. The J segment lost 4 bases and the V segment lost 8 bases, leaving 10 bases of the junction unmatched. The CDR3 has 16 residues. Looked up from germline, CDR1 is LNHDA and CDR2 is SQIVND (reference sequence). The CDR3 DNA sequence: TGTGCCAGTTGGGGCCCGATAGCGGGAGGGTACAATGAGCAGTTCTTC. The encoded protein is CASWGPIAGGYNEQFF. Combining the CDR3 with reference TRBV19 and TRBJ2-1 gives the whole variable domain DGGITQSPKYLFRKEGQNVTLSCEQNLNHDAMYWYRQDPGQGLRLIYYSQIVNDFQKGDIAEGYSVSREKKESFPLTVTSAQKNPTAFYLCASWGPIAGGYNEQFFGPGTRLTVL.

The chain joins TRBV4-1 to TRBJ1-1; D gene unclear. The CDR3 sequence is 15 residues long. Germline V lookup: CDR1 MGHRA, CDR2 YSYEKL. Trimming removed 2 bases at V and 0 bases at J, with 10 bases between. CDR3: CASSQIGLVNTEAFF. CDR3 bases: TGCGCCAGCAGCCAAATCGGGTTGGTGAACACTGAAGCTTTCTTT.

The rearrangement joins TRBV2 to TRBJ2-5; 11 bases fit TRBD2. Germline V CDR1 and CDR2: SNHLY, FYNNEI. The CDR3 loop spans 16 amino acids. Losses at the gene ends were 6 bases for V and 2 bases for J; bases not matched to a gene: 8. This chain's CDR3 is CASSRQLAGGQETQYF. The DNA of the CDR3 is TGTGCCAGCAGCCGTCAGCTAGCGGGGGGACAAGAGACCCAGTACTTC.

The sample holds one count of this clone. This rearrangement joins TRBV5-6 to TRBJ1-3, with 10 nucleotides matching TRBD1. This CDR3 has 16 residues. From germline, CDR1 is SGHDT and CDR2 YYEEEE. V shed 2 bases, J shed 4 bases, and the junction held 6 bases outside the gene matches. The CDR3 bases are TGTGCCAGCAGCTTATCCGGGACAGGGGTCGGAAACACCATATATTTT. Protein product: CASSLSGTGVGNTIYF.

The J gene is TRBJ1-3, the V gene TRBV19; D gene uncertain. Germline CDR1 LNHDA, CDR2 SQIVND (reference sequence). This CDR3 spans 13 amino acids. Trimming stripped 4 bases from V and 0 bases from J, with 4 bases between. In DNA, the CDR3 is TGTGCCAGTAGTAGTTCCTCTGGAAACACCATATATTTT. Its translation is CASSSSSGNTIYF.

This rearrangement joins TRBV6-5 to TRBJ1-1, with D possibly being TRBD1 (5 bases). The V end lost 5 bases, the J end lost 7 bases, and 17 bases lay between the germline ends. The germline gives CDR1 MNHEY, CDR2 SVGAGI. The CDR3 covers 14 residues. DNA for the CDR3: TGTGCCAGCAGTACACTCAGGGAGCTTGGTGAAGCTTTCTTT. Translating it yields CASSTLRELGEAFF.

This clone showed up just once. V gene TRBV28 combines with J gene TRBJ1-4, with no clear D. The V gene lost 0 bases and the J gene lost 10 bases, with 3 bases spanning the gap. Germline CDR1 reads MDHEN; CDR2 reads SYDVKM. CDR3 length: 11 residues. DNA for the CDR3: TGTGCCAGCAGTTTATGGGGAAAACTGTTTTTT. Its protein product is CASSLWGKLFF.

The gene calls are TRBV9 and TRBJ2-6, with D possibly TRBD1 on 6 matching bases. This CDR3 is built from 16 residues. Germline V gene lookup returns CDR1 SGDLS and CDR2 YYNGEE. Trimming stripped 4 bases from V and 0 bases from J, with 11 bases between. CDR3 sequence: CASSSDRSSGANVLTF. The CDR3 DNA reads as TGTGCCAGCAGCTCAGACAGGAGCTCTGGGGCCAACGTCCTGACTTTC.

The CDR3, as DNA: TGTGCCAGCAGTCGACCTGACAGGGCTGAAGCTTTCTTT. It translates to CASSRPDRAEAFF. The genes are TRBV28 and TRBJ1-1; 7 bases are a match to TRBD1. The CDR3 covers 13 residues. Trimming removed 5 bases from V and 6 bases from J; junction bases left unmatched: 6. Germline V gene lookup returns CDR1 MDHEN and CDR2 SYDVKM.

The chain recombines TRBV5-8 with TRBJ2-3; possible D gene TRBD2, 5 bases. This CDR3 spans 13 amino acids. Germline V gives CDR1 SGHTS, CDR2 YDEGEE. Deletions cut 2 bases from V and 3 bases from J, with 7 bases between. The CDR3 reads CASSFPGTDTQYF. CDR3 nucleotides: TGTGCCAGCAGCTTCCCGGGGACAGATACGCAGTATTTT.

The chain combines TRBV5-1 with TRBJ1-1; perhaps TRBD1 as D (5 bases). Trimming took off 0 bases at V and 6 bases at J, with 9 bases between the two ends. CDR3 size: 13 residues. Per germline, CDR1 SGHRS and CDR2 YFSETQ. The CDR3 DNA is TGCGCCAGCAGCTTGGAGGTGGGGGCTGAAGCTTTCTTT. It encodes CASSLEVGAEAFF.

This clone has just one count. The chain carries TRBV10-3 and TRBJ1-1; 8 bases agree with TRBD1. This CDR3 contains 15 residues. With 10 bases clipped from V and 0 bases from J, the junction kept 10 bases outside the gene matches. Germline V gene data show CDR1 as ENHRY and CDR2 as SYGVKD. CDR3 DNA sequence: TGTGCCAGCACTACAGGGGGGCGATTGAACACTGAAGCTTTCTTT. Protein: CASTTGGRLNTEAFF.